A single T cell receptor beta chain is shown here with its context. The data are from a study of cytomegalovirus exposure and HLA in healthy donors. Study-wide context: Just over 80% of 300 to 450 genotyped donors fell in the Caucasian-associated ancestry cluster.

The study ran its PCR with 60 Vbeta and 13 Jbeta primers. Libraries were prepared by immunoSEQ multiplex PCR; TCRdb keeps only in-frame clonotypes and omits some of them. The sample lists about 160,000 clones, about 80% occurring once. The trim removed 0 bases at V and 0 bases at J, leaving 9 bases unmatched. The CDR3 has 18 residues. Germline CDR1 and CDR2: SGHRS and YFSETQ. V and J are TRBV5-1 and TRBJ2-3, with 8 bases fitting TRBD2. This TCR was recovered from a woman between 45 and 60 years old in good health and CMV-seropositive. The sequencing sample was made of PBMCs. DNA for the CDR3: TGCGCCAGCAGCTTGGAATCCCCTAGCGGGTCCAGCACAGATACGCAGTATTTT. The encoded protein is CASSLESPSGSSTDTQYF.